This T cell receptor beta chain is from a study of CD8+CD57+ T cells in acquired aplastic anemia. Profiles of TCR beta VDJ and CDR3 were generated from a genomic DNA template. TCRdb called the reads again in MiXCR, with one record for every CDR3 protein. Altogether under 350,000 distinct CDR3 sequences are present, 50% to 70% being singletons, with the ten largest covering under 8.5%. The germline V gene has CDR1 MGHRA and CDR2 YSYEKL. The CDR3 totals 12 residues. V was clipped by 5 bases and J by 7 bases, with 11 bases between them. V usage is TRBV4-1 and J usage is TRBJ1-1; no firm D call. The sequence was obtained from a human donor with severe aplastic anemia or a healthy control (not recorded which). Sequenced: sorted CD4+, CD8+, or CD8+CD57+ T cells (not recorded which) from PBMCs. CDR3: CASSANYIEAFF. CDR3 sequence (DNA): TGCGCCAGCAGCGCGAATTATATTGAAGCTTTCTTT.